What follows are 2 T cell receptor beta chains derived from one specimen sequenced in a study of OX40 agonist ivuxolimab in advanced cancers. Assay used: immunoSEQ multiplex PCR; TCRdb lists only in-frame clones, some missing. The sample holds about 83,000 clones, roughly 90% seen once. The material sequenced was CD4+ or CD8+ T cells sorted from blood, taken in a trial of the OX40 agonist ivuxolimab. The receptor set was obtained from an adult with an advanced solid tumor such as melanoma, head and neck, liver or kidney cancer.

The chain has TRBV5-1 and TRBJ1-1; 7 nucleotides match TRBD1. CDR1 and CDR2 from the germline V gene are SGHRS and YFSETQ. V lost 1 base to trimming and J lost 4 bases; unmatched junction nucleotides: 13. The CDR3 is made up of 17 amino acids. The CDR3 DNA reads TGCGCCAGCAGCTTGCGACAGGGTGAAGCTTGGGGCACTGAAGCTTTCTTT. Translating it yields CASSLRQGEAWGTEAFF.

V and J are TRBV29-1 and TRBJ2-5; 7 nucleotides match TRBD1. V lost 6 bases and J lost 4; bases outside the gene matches: 8. CDR3 length: 13 amino acids. The V gene's germline CDR1 is SQVTM and CDR2 ANQGSEA. The CDR3 bases are TGCAGCGTATCACAGACAGGGACAGAGACCCAGTACTTC. Translation gives CSVSQTGTETQYF.